Each of the 21 T cell receptor beta chains below was sequenced from the same sample in a study of cytomegalovirus exposure and HLA in healthy donors. PCR involved 60 Vbeta and 13 Jbeta primers. Sequenced by immunoSEQ multiplex PCR; TCRdb stores in-frame clones only, minus some. The sample lists 140,000 to 150,000 clones, around 9.7% occurring once. Sequenced input: PBMCs. Receptors were obtained from a man aged 45-65 years in good health and CMV-seronegative.

This chain uses TRBV5-1 with TRBJ2-7; TRBD2 aligns across 9 bases. Germline V lookup: CDR1 SGHRS, CDR2 YFSETQ. The CDR3 length is 13 residues. With V trimmed by 2 bases and J by 5 bases, 2 bases remained unmatched. The CDR3 loop is CASSFQREDEQYF. The CDR3 coding sequence is TGCGCCAGCAGCTTTCAGCGGGAGGACGAGCAGTACTTC.

This clone was picked up a small number of times. This chain joins TRBV18 and TRBJ1-2, with TRBD1 matching 7 bases. This CDR3 is 14 amino acids long. After removal of 1 base from V and 4 bases from J, the junction contained 3 bases not matched to a gene. Germline lookup yields CDR1 KGHSH and CDR2 LQKENI. CDR3: CASSPRDSLYGYTF. The CDR3 bases are TGTGCCAGCTCACCACGGGACAGTCTCTATGGCTACACCTTC.

This chain uses TRBV7-2 with TRBJ2-1; TRBD2 aligns across 7 bases. This CDR3 has 17 residues. The germline gives CDR1 SGHTA, CDR2 FQGNSA. Trimming removed 4 bases from V and 0 bases from J; junction bases left unmatched: 9. The CDR3, as DNA: TGTGCCAGCAGCTCCCCTAGCGGAGGGAGCTCCTACAATGAGCAGTTCTTC. Protein sequence: CASSSPSGGSSYNEQFF. The full variable domain, with the rest looked up from reference TRBV7-2 and TRBJ2-1, is GAGVSQSPSNKVTEKGKDVELRCDPISGHTALYWYRQSLGQGLEFLIYFQGNSAPDKSGLPSDRFSAERTGGSVSTLTIQRTQQEDSAVYLCASSSPSGGSSYNEQFFGPGTRLTVL.

The V call is TRBV5-1, the J call TRBJ1-1, with TRBD1 matching 7 bases. The trim removed 0 bases at V and 4 bases at J, leaving 9 bases unmatched. Per the germline V gene, CDR1 is SGHRS and CDR2 is YFSETQ. This CDR3 has 16 residues. The CDR3 loop reads CASSLDNRGSSTEAFF. The CDR3 coding sequence is TGCGCCAGCAGCTTGGATAACAGGGGAAGTTCCACTGAAGCTTTCTTT.

CDR3 amino acids: CASSFGGAAFF. In nucleotides, the CDR3 is TGTGCCAGCAGCTTTGGGGGGGCGGCTTTCTTT. The gene calls are TRBV11-1 and TRBJ1-1; perhaps TRBD1 as D (6 bases). With 3 bases removed from V and 11 bases from J, the gap between germline ends came to 10 bases. Germline CDR1 reads SGHAT; CDR2 reads FQDESV (reference sequence). The CDR3 sequence is 11 residues long.

V and J are TRBV11-3 and TRBJ2-7; D perhaps matches TRBD1 (6 bases). The V gene's germline CDR1 is SGHNT and CDR2 YENEEA. CDR3 size: 14 residues. V was shortened by 5 bases and J by 5 bases, with 16 bases between the two germline ends. The CDR3 region is CASSPTGTLDEQYF. The CDR3 nucleotides are TGTGCCAGCAGCCCGACCGGGACACTGGACGAGCAGTACTTC.

This clone turned up a few times. The V call is TRBV29-1, the J call TRBJ2-7; 7 positions agree with TRBD2. J was trimmed by 2 bases and V by 5 bases; bases with no gene match: 6. Germline V gene sequence: CDR1 SQVTM, CDR2 ANQGSEA. The CDR3 covers 13 residues. The CDR3 region has the DNA TGCAGCGTTTCCGGGGGGACTGCCTACGAGCAGTACTTC. It is translated as CSVSGGTAYEQYF.

V and J are TRBV7-3 and TRBJ2-5, with 14 bases lining up with TRBD2. This CDR3 is built from 14 residues. The J segment lost 11 bases and the V segment lost 4 bases, leaving 6 bases of the junction unmatched. In germline, CDR1 is SGHTA, CDR2 FQGTGA. Written as DNA, the CDR3 is TGTGCCAGCAGCTCCGGGACTAGCGGGGGCCCGCAGTACTTC. Translation: CASSSGTSGGPQYF.

Only a few counts were recorded for this clone. The chain recombines TRBV28 with TRBJ2-5, with TRBD1 matching over 8 bases. Per germline, CDR1 MDHEN and CDR2 SYDVKM. The CDR3 loop spans 16 amino acids. The V segment lost 6 bases and the J segment 1 base; nucleotides outside the gene matches: 10. Here the CDR3 reads CASSHDHRGVQETQYF. The CDR3 nucleotides read TGTGCCAGCAGCCACGACCACAGGGGGGTCCAAGAGACCCAGTACTTC.

The V and J genes are TRBV5-1 and TRBJ2-7, with TRBD2 identical over 8 bases. The germline gives CDR1 SGHRS, CDR2 YFSETQ. The CDR3 covers 16 residues. Trimming removed 3 bases from V and 7 bases from J; junction bases left unmatched: 15. CDR3 nucleotide sequence: TGCGCCAGCAGCTGGGGGGGGGCGAGGGGACTAGGGGAGCAGTACTTC. This sequence encodes CASSWGGARGLGEQYF.

This chain links TRBV27 with TRBJ2-1, with 8 bases fitting TRBD2. This CDR3 contains 14 residues. Trimming cost V 6 bases and J 6 bases; bases outside gene matches: 7. Germline V gene lookup returns CDR1 MNHEY and CDR2 SMNVEV (reference sequence). The CDR3 spells CASSPGLVVNEQFF. DNA of the CDR3: TGTGCCAGCAGCCCGGGACTAGTTGTCAATGAGCAGTTCTTC.

This clone occurred a few times. The chain couples TRBV7-9 to TRBJ2-1; the match to TRBD2 covers 8 bases. The CDR3 loop spans 17 amino acids. The V gene's germline CDR1 is SEHNR and CDR2 FQNEAQ (reference sequence). V dropped 1 base and J dropped 7; count of bases not matched to a gene: 12. DNA of the CDR3: TGTGCCAGCAGCTTAGACCAAGGTCGGGGGGGAAGGAATGAGCAGTTCTTC. Protein: CASSLDQGRGGRNEQFF.

There are a few counts of this clone. This specimen includes other DNA sequences encoding the same CDR3. The chain recombines TRBV27 with TRBJ1-2; D gene uncertain. Germline CDR1 is MNHEY and CDR2 is SMNVEV (reference sequence). V lost 7 bases and J 4 bases, leaving 10 bases between the germline ends. CDR3 length equals 12 residues. CDR3 region: CASTGRGYGYTF. As DNA, the CDR3 is TGTGCCAGCACTGGCAGAGGCTATGGCTACACCTTC.

The chain recombines TRBV7-2 with TRBJ1-3; 7 bases agree with TRBD1. Looked up from germline, CDR1 is SGHTA and CDR2 is FQGNSA. V was pared by 6 bases and J by 0 bases, with 5 bases of the junction left unmatched. The CDR3 loop spans 15 amino acids. Written as DNA, the CDR3 is TGTGCCAGCAGTCCGGGACAGAACTCTGGAAACACCATATATTTT. Translated: CASSPGQNSGNTIYF. Drawing the rest from reference TRBV7-2 and TRBJ1-3, the complete variable domain is GAGVSQSPSNKVTEKGKDVELRCDPISGHTALYWYRQSLGQGLEFLIYFQGNSAPDKSGLPSDRFSAERTGGSVSTLTIQRTQQEDSAVYLCASSPGQNSGNTIYFGEGSWLTVV.

The chain is built from TRBV7-9 and TRBJ1-5; D not resolved. CDR1 and CDR2 from the germline V gene are SEHNR and FQNEAQ (reference sequence). Trimming pared 4 bases from V and 1 base from J, leaving 8 bases between. There are 14 residues in the CDR3. The CDR3 is CASSSPGSNQPQHF. For the CDR3, the DNA is TGTGCCAGCAGCTCACCCGGGAGCAATCAGCCCCAGCATTTT. Filled out from reference TRBV7-9 and TRBJ1-5, the complete variable domain reads DTGVSQNPRHKITKRGQNVTFRCDPISEHNRLYWYRQTLGQGPEFLTYFQNEAQLEKSRLLSDRFSAERPKGSFSTLEIQRTEQGDSAMYLCASSSPGSNQPQHFGDGTRLSIL.

This sequence joins TRBV15 and TRBJ2-2; D not resolved. Germline CDR1 LNHNV, CDR2 YYDKDF (reference sequence). V gave up 0 bases and J gave up 1 base, with 15 bases separating them. The CDR3 has 18 residues. CDR3 sequence: CATSRDGTNSLNTGELFF. CDR3 sequence (DNA): TGTGCCACCAGCAGAGATGGAACTAATTCCTTGAACACCGGGGAGCTGTTTTTT. The full variable domain, in which reference TRBV15 and TRBJ2-2 provide the parts outside the CDR3, is DAMVIQNPRYQVTQFGKPVTLSCSQTLNHNVMYWYQQKSSQAPKLLFHYYDKDFNNEADTPDNFQSRRPNTSFCFLDIRSPGLGDTAMYLCATSRDGTNSLNTGELFFGEGSRLTVL.

Notes on this clone: Distinct nucleotide sequences in the sample also encode this CDR3. J is TRBJ1-1 and V is TRBV11-2; no firm D call. This CDR3 has 13 residues. V dropped 1 base and J dropped 2 bases, with 5 bases sitting between them. Germline V gene lookup returns CDR1 SGHAT and CDR2 FQNNGV. CDR3 sequence reads: CASSLGGNTEAFF. For the CDR3, the DNA is TGTGCCAGCAGCTTAGGCGGAAACACTGAAGCTTTCTTT.

This clone has just a few counts. The V and J genes are TRBV5-1 and TRBJ1-1; D is uncertain. Germline V gene sequence: CDR1 SGHRS, CDR2 YFSETQ. V lost 0 bases, J lost 6 bases, and 12 bases lay in between. The CDR3 extends over 14 amino acids. CDR3: CASSLDLRRAEAFF. Here the CDR3 DNA reads TGCGCCAGCAGCTTGGACCTCAGGAGGGCTGAAGCTTTCTTT.

The sample holds a few counts of this clone. This rearrangement joins TRBV7-3 to TRBJ1-2, with 11 bases matching TRBD1. Germline CDR1 and CDR2: SGHTA and FQGTGA. V gave up 5 bases and J gave up 3 bases; unmatched junction bases: 14. The CDR3 extends over 18 amino acids. CDR3 DNA: TGTGCCAGCAGCCCCCAACCCCTAAGGGGACAGGGGGACTATGGCTACACCTTC. This translates into CASSPQPLRGQGDYGYTF.

The chain recombines TRBV11-2 with TRBJ2-5; 10 nucleotides match TRBD2. This CDR3 spans 16 amino acids. After removal of 4 bases from V and 2 bases from J, the junction contained 7 bases not matched to a gene. Germline CDR1 SGHAT, CDR2 FQNNGV. CDR3 in amino acids: CASSSRTSGTQETQYF. DNA for the CDR3: TGTGCCAGCAGCTCCCGGACTAGCGGTACTCAAGAGACCCAGTACTTC.

This clone turned up a few times. The chain carries TRBV30 and TRBJ2-7; TRBD2 is a possible D gene (5 bases). This CDR3 comprises 13 residues. The V gene lost 3 bases and the J gene lost 0 bases, with 9 bases spanning the gap. From germline, CDR1 is GTSNPN and CDR2 SVGIG (reference sequence). CDR3 loop: CAWSAGPSYEQYF. The CDR3 DNA is TGTGCCTGGAGCGCGGGCCCCTCCTACGAGCAGTACTTC.